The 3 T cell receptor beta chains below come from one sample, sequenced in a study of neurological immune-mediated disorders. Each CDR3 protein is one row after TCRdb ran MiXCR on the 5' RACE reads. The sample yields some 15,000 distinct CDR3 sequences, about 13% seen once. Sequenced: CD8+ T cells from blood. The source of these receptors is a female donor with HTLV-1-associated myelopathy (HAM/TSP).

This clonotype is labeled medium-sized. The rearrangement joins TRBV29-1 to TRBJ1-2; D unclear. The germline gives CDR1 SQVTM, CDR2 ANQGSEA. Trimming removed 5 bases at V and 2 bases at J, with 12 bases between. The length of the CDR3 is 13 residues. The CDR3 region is CSVLGQTNYGYTF. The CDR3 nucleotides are TGCAGCGTTTTAGGCCAGACAAACTATGGCTACACCTTC.

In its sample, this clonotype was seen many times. The CDR3 nucleotides read TGTGCCAGCAGCCAATCCGAGGGGCAGGTAGAGACCCAGTACTTC. Encoded protein: CASSQSEGQVETQYF. The chain links TRBV4-2 to TRBJ2-5; D could derive from TRBD1 or TRBD2 (5 bases each). CDR3 length: 15 amino acids. Germline V CDR1 and CDR2: LGHNA, YNFKEQ. The ends were cut back, 2 bases at V and 4 bases at J, with 14 bases in the middle.

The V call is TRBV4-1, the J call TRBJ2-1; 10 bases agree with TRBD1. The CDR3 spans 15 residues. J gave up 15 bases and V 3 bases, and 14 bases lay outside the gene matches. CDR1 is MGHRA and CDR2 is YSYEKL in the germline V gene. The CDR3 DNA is TGCGCCAGCAGCCATCATCCCCCCGGGACAGGGGAGGGGTTCTTC. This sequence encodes CASSHHPPGTGEGFF.